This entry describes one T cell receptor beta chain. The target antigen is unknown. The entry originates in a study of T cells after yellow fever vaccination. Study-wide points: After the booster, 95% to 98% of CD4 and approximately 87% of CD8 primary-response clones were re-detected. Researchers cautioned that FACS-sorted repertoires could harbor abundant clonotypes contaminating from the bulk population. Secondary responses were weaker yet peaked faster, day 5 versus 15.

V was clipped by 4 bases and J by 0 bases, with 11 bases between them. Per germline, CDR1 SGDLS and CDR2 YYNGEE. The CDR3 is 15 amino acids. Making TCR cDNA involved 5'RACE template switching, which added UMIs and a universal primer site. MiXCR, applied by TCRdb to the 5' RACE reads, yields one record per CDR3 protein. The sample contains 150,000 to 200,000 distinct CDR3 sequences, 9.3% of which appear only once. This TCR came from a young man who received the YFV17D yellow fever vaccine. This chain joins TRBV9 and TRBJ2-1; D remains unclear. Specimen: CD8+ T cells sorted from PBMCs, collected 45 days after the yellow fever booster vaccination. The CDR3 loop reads CASSPTGVSYNEQFF. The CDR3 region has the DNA TGTGCCAGCAGCCCGACCGGAGTCTCCTACAATGAGCAGTTCTTC.